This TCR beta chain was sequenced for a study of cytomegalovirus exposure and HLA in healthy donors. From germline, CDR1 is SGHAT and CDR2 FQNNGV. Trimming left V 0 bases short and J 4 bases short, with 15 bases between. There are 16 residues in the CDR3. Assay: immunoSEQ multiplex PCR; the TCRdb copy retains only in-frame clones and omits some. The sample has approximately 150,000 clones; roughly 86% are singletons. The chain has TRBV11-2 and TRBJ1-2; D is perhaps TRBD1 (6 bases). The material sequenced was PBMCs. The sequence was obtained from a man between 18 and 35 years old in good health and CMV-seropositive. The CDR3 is CASSLDYGTLGYGYTF. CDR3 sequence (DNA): TGTGCCAGCAGCTTAGACTACGGGACACTGGGCTATGGCTACACCTTC.